This T cell receptor beta chain was retrieved from a study of T cell responses to AZD1222 COVID-19 vaccine. Study at large: Second doses were pooled across both intervals (about 4 or about 12 weeks). Findings and limits, study-wide: Regions 160-218 and 743-854 dominated among vaccine-associated CD4 TCRs spanning spike. Sampling captured repertoires only after the peak T cell response. Donors, mostly white British, included more females; clonal diversity was possibly underestimated.

Comment on this clone: What it binds is unknown.

This CDR3 contains 15 residues. The V gene's germline CDR1 is MDHEN and CDR2 SYDVKM. Trimming cost V 7 bases and J 2 bases; bases outside gene matches: 4. Profiled with immunoSEQ multiplex PCR; TCRdb holds only in-frame clones, not every one. The sample records 130,000 to 150,000 clones, 92% being singletons. The material sequenced was peripheral blood, taken on day 0 of AZD1222 vaccination. The V gene is TRBV28, the J gene TRBJ2-7; 14 bases are shared with TRBD2. This TCR was recovered from an adult in good health. The DNA of the CDR3 is TGTGCCAGCAAGGGACTAGCGGGAGCCCCCTACGAGCAGTACTTC. It specifies CASKGLAGAPYEQYF. The full variable domain, rest sourced from reference TRBV28 and TRBJ2-7, is DVKVTQSSRYLVKRTGEKVFLECVQDMDHENMFWYRQDPGLGLRLIYFSYDVKMKEKGDIPEGYSVSREKKERFSLILESASTNQTSMYLCASKGLAGAPYEQYFGPGTRLTVT.